A selection of T cell receptor beta chains follows, all from one sample in a study of early T cells in non-severe SARS-CoV-2 infection. TCRdb recomputed calls from the 5' RACE reads with MiXCR, one row per CDR3 protein. Altogether 87,000 or so distinct CDR3 sequences are present, 12% to 15% being singletons, with the ten largest covering roughly 6%. The specimen was whole blood. All receptors come from an adult who was a healthcare worker with PCR-confirmed SARS-CoV-2 infection or an uninfected control (not recorded which). CDR3s include the opening cysteine and the closing phenylalanine or tryptophan. D genes are given only for firm matches. Rows give clone size only sometimes, using once, few, many, or a class for an expanded clone.

v_gene	j_gene	d_gene	abundance	CDR3aa	CDR3nt
TRBV20-1	TRBJ1-6	-	few	CSARDEVRGGDTYNSPLHF	TGCAGTGCTAGAGATGAGGTTCGCGGAGGGGATACCTATAATTCACCCCTCCACTTT
TRBV5-6	TRBJ1-3	-	-	CASSTGYSGNTIYF	TGTGCCAGCAGCACCGGATACTCTGGAAACACCATATATTTT
TRBV5-1	TRBJ2-1	-	many	CASSLILASYEQFF	TGCGCCAGCAGCTTGATCCTAGCGAGCTATGAGCAGTTCTTC
TRBV4-3	TRBJ2-2	-	-	CASSQEERPGRGELFF	TGCGCCAGCAGCCAAGAAGAGCGGCCGGGGCGCGGGGAGCTGTTTTTT
TRBV25-1	TRBJ2-7	-	-	CASSDLYEQYF	TGTGCCAGCAGTGATTTATACGAGCAGTACTTC
TRBV7-9	TRBJ2-3	-	-	CASAPELVDTQYF	TGTGCCAGCGCCCCGGAGCTGGTAGATACGCAGTATTTT
TRBV7-9	TRBJ2-3	-	-	CASSEGPTDTQYF	TGTGCCAGCAGCGAGGGTCCCACAGATACGCAGTATTTT
TRBV2	TRBJ2-3	-	few	CASSEYRQDTQYF	TGTGCCAGCAGTGAATATCGTCAAGATACGCAGTATTTT
TRBV6-2/TRBV6-3	TRBJ2-2	-	many	CASKVRTPNTGELFF	TGTGCCAGCAAGGTCCGGACTCCGAACACCGGGGAGCTGTTTTTT
TRBV28	TRBJ2-1	-	few	CASTRWGADYNEQFF	TGTGCCAGCACTCGATGGGGGGCTGACTACAATGAGCAGTTCTTC
TRBV9	TRBJ2-5	-	-	CASSGGAPETQYF	TGTGCCAGTAGTGGGGGGGCCCCAGAGACCCAGTACTTC
TRBV28	TRBJ1-3	-	few	CASSPSGRSSGNTIYF	TGTGCCAGCAGTCCCTCGGGGCGGAGCTCTGGAAACACCATATATTTT
TRBV12-3/TRBV12-4	TRBJ2-5	TRBD2	-	CASAASGTQETQYF	TGTGCCAGCGCGGCTAGCGGGACCCAAGAGACCCAGTACTTC
TRBV27	TRBJ1-4	-	few	CASGPDVAEKLFF	TGTGCCAGCGGGCCGGACGTCGCCGAAAAACTGTTTTTT
TRBV29-1	TRBJ1-1	-	once	CSVLTGLSTEAFF	TGCAGCGTCCTAACAGGGTTAAGTACTGAAGCTTTCTTT
TRBV4-3	TRBJ1-1	TRBD1	-	CASSRQTGGRNTEAFF	TGCGCCAGCAGCCGGCAAACAGGGGGCCGGAACACTGAAGCTTTCTTT
TRBV14	TRBJ2-3	TRBD2	few	CASSRSPGRGLAGARTDTQYF	TGTGCCAGCAGCCGAAGCCCCGGGCGCGGGCTAGCGGGGGCTCGCACAGATACGCAGTATTTT
TRBV5-1	TRBJ2-7	-	-	CASSLVGFYEQYF	TGCGCCAGCAGCTTGGTGGGGTTCTACGAGCAGTACTTC
TRBV20-1	TRBJ2-7	-	-	CSAMPFDGQSYEQYF	TGCAGTGCTATGCCCTTTGACGGACAGTCCTACGAGCAGTACTTC
TRBV7-2	TRBJ2-5	TRBD2	few	CASSFDGGAGETQYF	TGTGCCAGCAGCTTTGACGGGGGGGCCGGAGAGACCCAGTACTTC
TRBV7-2	TRBJ2-7	TRBD1	few	CASSKGQASSYEQYF	TGTGCCAGCAGCAAGGGACAGGCGAGCTCCTACGAGCAGTACTTC
TRBV7-8	TRBJ2-3	-	-	CASSLMAGLGTDTQYF	TGTGCCAGCAGCTTAATGGCGGGGTTGGGCACAGATACGCAGTATTTT
TRBV3-1	TRBJ1-1	-	few	CASSQAQGILNTEAFF	TGTGCCAGCAGCCAAGCCCAGGGTATTTTGAACACTGAAGCTTTCTTT
TRBV28	TRBJ2-1	TRBD2	-	CASRTSGGPYEQFF	TGTGCCAGCCGCACTAGCGGGGGGCCCTATGAGCAGTTCTTC
TRBV5-1	TRBJ2-3	TRBD2	few	CASSITQRGGSDTQYF	TGCGCCAGCAGCATCACCCAGCGGGGGGGTTCAGATACGCAGTATTTT
TRBV10-3	TRBJ2-7	-	few	CAIRDDLGQYF	TGTGCCATCAGGGACGACCTGGGGCAGTACTTC
TRBV6-2/TRBV6-3	TRBJ1-1	-	-	CASSYLGMGVNTEAFF	TGTGCCAGCAGTTACCTGGGGATGGGGGTGAACACTGAAGCTTTCTTT
TRBV7-9	TRBJ1-2	-	many	CASSHLDGANYGYTF	TGTGCCAGCAGCCATCTCGACGGAGCTAACTATGGCTACACCTTC
TRBV30	TRBJ1-2	TRBD1	-	CAWYRGYYGYTF	TGTGCCTGGTACAGGGGGTACTATGGCTACACCTTC
TRBV11-2	TRBJ2-7	-	-	CASSPRGYEQYF	TGTGCCAGCAGCCCAAGAGGCTACGAGCAGTACTTC
TRBV10-1	TRBJ1-3	-	-	CASKPLSSENTIYF	TGCGCCAGCAAACCTCTGAGCTCTGAAAACACCATATATTTT
TRBV29-1	TRBJ2-3	TRBD1	-	CSVEQGEDTQYF	TGCAGCGTTGAGCAGGGGGAAGATACGCAGTATTTT
TRBV27	TRBJ1-2	-	many	CASSPRELRANYGYTF	TGTGCCAGCAGTCCGCGCGAGCTTCGCGCTAACTATGGCTACACCTTC
TRBV11-1	TRBJ1-1	-	-	CASSLEVQTTEAFF	TGTGCCAGCAGCTTAGAGGTCCAGACCACTGAAGCTTTCTTT
TRBV27	TRBJ1-4	-	medium-sized	CASSLEQSGEKLFF	TGTGCCAGCAGTTTAGAACAGTCGGGCGAAAAACTGTTTTTT